These 16 T cell receptor beta chains were all obtained from the same sample, sequenced in a study of cytomegalovirus exposure and HLA in healthy donors. The PCR had 60 Vbeta and 13 Jbeta primers. Profiling relied on immunoSEQ multiplex PCR, and the TCRdb table lists in-frame clones only, not all of them. This table has over 200,000 clones, 77% appearing once. Sequencing was carried out using PBMCs. The receptor set was obtained from a woman aged 55-69 years in good health and CMV-seropositive.

The chain combines TRBV4-3 with TRBJ2-5, with D unclear. V was pared by 0 bases and J by 6 bases, with 11 bases between. Germline V gives CDR1 LGHNA, CDR2 YSLEER. This CDR3 comprises 14 residues. CDR3 in DNA: TGCGCCAGCAGCCAAGATCGAAACTCTCAGACCCAGTACTTC. As protein: CASSQDRNSQTQYF.

The J gene is TRBJ1-2, the V gene TRBV21-1. TRBV21-1 is designated a pseudogene. The CDR3 spans 11 residues. CDR3 bases: TGTGCCAGCAGCAGAGGGCATGGCTACACCTTC. Translation: CASSRGHGYTF.

As concerns this clone: Germline and junction disagree at one end, which may indicate a read error. The sample contains more than one DNA sequence encoding this CDR3. The chain carries TRBV29-1 and TRBJ1-2; D remains ambiguous. The CDR3 has 13 amino acids. CDR1 is SQVTM, CDR2 ANQGSEA, per germline. The CDR3 protein is CSVEDSSNYGYTF. CDR3 DNA sequence: TGCAGCGTCGAAGATAGTTCTAACTATGGCTACACCTTC.

CDR3 amino acids: CASLPGLAGYNEQFF. CDR3 coding DNA: TGTGCCAGCTTACCCGGACTAGCGGGGTACAATGAGCAGTTCTTC. The rearrangement uses TRBV18 and TRBJ2-1, with 12 bases fitting TRBD2. Germline assignment: CDR1 KGHSH and CDR2 LQKENI. The CDR3 loop spans 15 amino acids. V shed 7 bases, J shed 4 bases, and the junction held 5 bases outside the gene matches.

The chain uses TRBV19 and TRBJ2-6; weak D call: TRBD1 (5 bases). Germline loops: CDR1 LNHDA, CDR2 SQIVND (reference sequence). V was clipped by 5 bases and J by 0 bases, with 17 bases between them. The CDR3 runs 18 residues. The CDR3 nucleotides are TGTGCCAGTAGTCCCGGACACTCCACCTCCTCTGGGGCCAACGTCCTGACTTTC. This translates into CASSPGHSTSSGANVLTF.

The CDR3 bases are TGTGCCAGCAGTGCAGAGGGCCCGAGATATGGCTACACCTTC. It encodes CASSAEGPRYGYTF. V and J are TRBV2 and TRBJ1-2; unclear D gene. The germline V gene has CDR1 SNHLY and CDR2 FYNNEI. With 4 bases removed from V and 5 bases from J, the gap between germline ends came to 14 bases. The CDR3 sequence is 14 residues long.

About this clone: The identical CDR3 is also encoded by other nucleotide sequences in the sample. The rearrangement uses TRBV29-1 and TRBJ2-7, with 7 bases identical to TRBD2. Germline V gene sequence: CDR1 SQVTM, CDR2 ANQGSEA. V was pared by 3 bases and J by 2 bases, with 10 bases of the junction left unmatched. The CDR3 is 15 amino acids. The DNA of the CDR3 is TGCAGCGTTGAGGAATCGTCCAGCGGGACCTACGAGCAGTACTTC. Translation: CSVEESSSGTYEQYF.

The chain recombines TRBV10-3 with TRBJ1-2; 7 bases fit TRBD1. The CDR3 has 14 residues. Unmatched junction bases numbered 5, after V lost 6 bases and J lost 1 base. Germline lookup yields CDR1 ENHRY and CDR2 SYGVKD. CDR3 nucleotide sequence: TGTGCCATCAGCCCTGACAGGGATAACTATGGCTACACCTTC. Its translation is CAISPDRDNYGYTF.

The rearrangement links TRBV19 to TRBJ2-1; TRBD1 aligns across 10 bases. The CDR3 covers 17 residues. V shed 3 bases and J 2 bases; nucleotides not matched to a gene: 7. Germline V gene lookup returns CDR1 LNHDA and CDR2 SQIVND (reference sequence). The CDR3 loop is CASSIRADRGPYNEQFF. In nucleotides, the CDR3 is TGTGCCAGTAGTATCCGTGCCGACAGGGGGCCCTACAATGAGCAGTTCTTC.

The gene calls are TRBV5-5 and TRBJ1-1; D is unresolved. Trimming pared 0 bases from V and 1 base from J, leaving 7 bases between. The CDR3 runs 14 residues. The V gene's germline CDR1 is SGHKS and CDR2 YYEKEE (reference sequence). In DNA, the CDR3 is TGTGCCAGCAGCTTGGGTCGGGAGAACACTGAAGCTTTCTTT. Protein: CASSLGRENTEAFF. The full variable domain, with the rest looked up from reference TRBV5-5 and TRBJ1-1, is DAGVTQSPTHLIKTRGQQVTLRCSPISGHKSVSWYQQVLGQGPQFIFQYYEKEERGRGNFPDRFSARQFPNYSSELNVNALLLGDSALYLCASSLGRENTEAFFGQGTRLTVV.

The chain has TRBV6-1 and TRBJ2-5; D is possibly TRBD2 (6 bases). TRBJ2-7 matches the DNA end more closely, so the J call is doubtful. The CDR3 loop spans 14 amino acids. CDR1 is MNHNS, CDR2 SASEGT, per germline. For the CDR3, the DNA is TGTGCCAGCAGTGTACAACCGGGAGACTACGAGCAGTACTTC. Encoded protein: CASSVQPGDYEQYF.

The V and J genes are TRBV7-2 and TRBJ1-1; D remains ambiguous. CDR1 is SGHTA, CDR2 FQGNSA, per germline. The CDR3 has 14 amino acids. Trimming pared 5 bases from V and 1 base from J, leaving 11 bases between. CDR3: CASSRNGGNTEAFF. The CDR3 DNA sequence: TGTGCCAGCAGCCGAAACGGAGGGAACACTGAAGCTTTCTTT. The variable domain in full, with the rest retrieved from reference TRBV7-2 and TRBJ1-1, is GAGVSQSPSNKVTEKGKDVELRCDPISGHTALYWYRQSLGQGLEFLIYFQGNSAPDKSGLPSDRFSAERTGGSVSTLTIQRTQQEDSAVYLCASSRNGGNTEAFFGQGTRLTVV.

J is TRBJ1-1 and V is TRBV2; 9 bases fit TRBD1. Germline CDR1 and CDR2: SNHLY and FYNNEI. This CDR3 is built from 13 residues. Trimming at V came to 6 bases and at J to 5 bases, leaving 4 bases not matched to a gene. The CDR3 region is CASSNRGLTEAFF. DNA for the CDR3: TGTGCCAGCAGCAACAGGGGGCTGACTGAAGCTTTCTTT.

The chain employs TRBV5-4 and TRBJ1-4, with 11 bases identical to TRBD1. J was trimmed by 7 bases and V by 4 bases; bases with no gene match: 6. Germline lookup yields CDR1 SGHNT and CDR2 YYREEE (reference sequence). There are 15 residues in the CDR3. CDR3 in DNA: TGTGCCAGCAGCAGGGACAGGGGGTCCTTTGAAAAACTGTTTTTT. It yields the protein CASSRDRGSFEKLFF. Full variable domain (rest looked up from reference TRBV5-4 and TRBJ1-4): ETGVTQSPTHLIKTRGQQVTLRCSSQSGHNTVSWYQQALGQGPQFIFQYYREEENGRGNFPPRFSGLQFPNYSSELNVNALELDDSALYLCASSRDRGSFEKLFFGSGTQLSVL.

The V call is TRBV7-6, the J call TRBJ2-3; tentative D call: TRBD1 (6 bases). The V end lost 5 bases, the J end lost 7 bases, and 10 bases lay between the germline ends. The CDR3 loop spans 12 amino acids. Germline lookup yields CDR1 SGHVS and CDR2 FNYEAQ. CDR3 sequence (DNA): TGTGCCAGCAGCCGGGACACGAATACGCAGTATTTT. Protein: CASSRDTNTQYF. Variable domain in full (rest from reference TRBV7-6 and TRBJ2-3): GAGVSQSPRYKVTKRGQDVALRCDPISGHVSLYWYRQALGQGPEFLTYFNYEAQQDKSGLPNDRFSAERPEGSISTLTIQRTEQRDSAMYRCASSRDTNTQYFGPGTRLTVL.

The chain combines TRBV19 with TRBJ1-2; D perhaps matches TRBD1 (5 bases). The germline gives CDR1 LNHDA, CDR2 SQIVND (reference sequence). Trimming took off 5 bases at V and 3 bases at J, with 16 bases between the two ends. The CDR3 consists of 15 residues. CDR3 sequence: CASSLIGGGYYGYTF. For the CDR3, the DNA is TGTGCCAGTAGTCTTATCGGCGGGGGTTACTATGGCTACACCTTC.